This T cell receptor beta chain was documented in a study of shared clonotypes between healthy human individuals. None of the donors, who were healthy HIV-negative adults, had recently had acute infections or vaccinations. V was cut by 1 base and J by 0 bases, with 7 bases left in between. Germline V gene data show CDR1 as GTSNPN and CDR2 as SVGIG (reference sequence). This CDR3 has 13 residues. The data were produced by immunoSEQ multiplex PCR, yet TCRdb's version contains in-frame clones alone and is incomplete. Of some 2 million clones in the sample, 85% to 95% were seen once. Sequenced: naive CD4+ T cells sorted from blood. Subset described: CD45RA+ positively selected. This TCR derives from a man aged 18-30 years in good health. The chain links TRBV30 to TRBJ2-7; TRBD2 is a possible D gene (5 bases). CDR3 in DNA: TGTGCCTGGAGTGGGAGGAACTCCTACGAGCAGTACTTC. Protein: CAWSGRNSYEQYF.